Shown below are 10 T cell receptor beta chains from a single sample sequenced in a study of cytomegalovirus exposure and HLA in healthy donors. PCR was performed using 60 Vbeta and 13 Jbeta primers. TCRdb's table, derived via immunoSEQ multiplex PCR, lists solely in-frame clones and lacks some. The table includes 100,000 to 150,000 clones, 60% to 80% detected once. Material: PBMCs. The receptor set was obtained from a male donor in good health and CMV-seronegative.

The V and J genes are TRBV30 and TRBJ1-1, with D possibly matching TRBD1 (6 bases). Germline V gene sequence: CDR1 GTSNPN, CDR2 SVGIG (reference sequence). The V and J ends lost 8 bases and 4 bases respectively, with 14 bases between them. CDR3 length: 12 residues. DNA for the CDR3: TGTGCCGTGAGGGGGGGCCGCACTGAAGCTTTCTTT. This translates into CAVRGGRTEAFF.

The CDR3 region has the DNA TGTGCCAGCAGTCGCACATTTGACAATCAGCCCCAGCATTTT. This encodes CASSRTFDNQPQHF. The rearrangement links TRBV6-5 to TRBJ1-5, with D hard to call. V gave up 5 bases and J gave up 3 bases, with 11 bases separating them. Germline V lookup: CDR1 MNHEY, CDR2 SVGAGI. This CDR3 has 14 amino acids.

This rearrangement joins TRBV5-5 to TRBJ2-1, with D unclear. The CDR3 runs to 14 residues. In germline, CDR1 is SGHKS, CDR2 YYEKEE (reference sequence). Trimming took off 4 bases at V and 1 base at J, with 9 bases between the two ends. The CDR3 bases are TGTGCCAGCAGCCTACCCGCGTCCTACAATGAGCAGTTCTTC. It specifies CASSLPASYNEQFF.

The rearrangement links TRBV28 to TRBJ1-2; TRBD1 matches 12 bases. Germline values: CDR1 MDHEN, CDR2 SYDVKM. The CDR3 is 17 residues long. After removal of 4 bases from V and 3 bases from J, the junction contained 9 bases not matched to a gene. The CDR3 sequence is CASSSAGQGANYYGYTF. In nucleotides, the CDR3 is TGTGCCAGCAGTTCCGCGGGACAGGGGGCGAATTACTATGGCTACACCTTC.

The V gene is TRBV29-1, the J gene TRBJ2-5, with D perhaps TRBD1 (6 bases). CDR3 length equals 14 residues. Trimming left V 4 bases short and J 4 bases short, with 16 bases between. The germline V gene encodes CDR1 SQVTM and CDR2 ANQGSEA. The CDR3 DNA sequence: TGCAGCGTTGCCCAACAGGGATTTCGAGAGACCCAGTACTTC. Translated, it gives CSVAQQGFRETQYF.

This clone was seen a single time. This chain links TRBV6-5 with TRBJ2-7, with 9 bases matching TRBD1. Germline CDR1 and CDR2: MNHEY and SVGAGI. Trimming removed 2 bases from V and 6 bases from J; junction bases left unmatched: 5. This CDR3 is 14 amino acids long. The chain's CDR3 is CASSYGTGTGEQYF. The CDR3 DNA follows: TGTGCCAGCAGTTACGGGACAGGGACCGGCGAGCAGTACTTC.

This chain joins TRBV19 and TRBJ1-3; D remains ambiguous. The germline V gene encodes CDR1 LNHDA and CDR2 SQIVND (reference sequence). The CDR3 has 15 amino acids. Trimming took off 4 bases at V and 2 bases at J, with 12 bases between the two ends. This chain's CDR3 is CASSTRLGAGNTIYF. CDR3 DNA sequence: TGTGCCAGTAGTACCCGCCTCGGGGCTGGAAACACCATATATTTT.

This rearrangement joins TRBV27 to TRBJ1-5, with D possibly TRBD1 on 6 matching bases. V lost 5 bases and J 4 bases, leaving 15 bases between the germline ends. The CDR3 loop spans 15 amino acids. CDR1 and CDR2 (germline): MNHEY, SMNVEV (reference sequence). The CDR3 coding sequence is TGTGCCAGCAGTCCTCCGGGACAAACGAATCAGCCCCAGCATTTT. Translated, it gives CASSPPGQTNQPQHF.

The V gene is TRBV7-2, the J gene TRBJ2-1; TRBD2 matches at 12 bases. Trimming took 1 base from V and 9 from J; bases not matched to a gene: 7. The CDR3 contains 16 residues. CDR1 and CDR2 (germline): SGHTA, FQGNSA. The CDR3 loop reads CASSLVSTSGSSEQFF. DNA for the CDR3: TGTGCCAGCAGCTTAGTATCGACTAGCGGGAGTTCTGAGCAGTTCTTC. The full variable domain, rest sourced from reference TRBV7-2 and TRBJ2-1, is GAGVSQSPSNKVTEKGKDVELRCDPISGHTALYWYRQSLGQGLEFLIYFQGNSAPDKSGLPSDRFSAERTGGSVSTLTIQRTQQEDSAVYLCASSLVSTSGSSEQFFGPGTRLTVL.

This chain joins TRBV7-9 and TRBJ1-2, with 7 bases fitting TRBD1. Germline CDR1 and CDR2: SEHNR and FQNEAQ (reference sequence). The CDR3 is 15 residues long. V was clipped by 1 base and J by 3 bases; unmatched bases: 5. The CDR3 loop reads CASSLGQGRDYGYTF. Written as DNA, the CDR3 is TGTGCCAGCAGCTTAGGACAGGGAAGGGACTATGGCTACACCTTC.